Listed below are T cell receptor beta chains from one sample, sequenced in a study of vaccination and CD4 T cells after COVID-19. TCRdb redid the calling of the PCR reads with MiXCR, one entry per CDR3 protein. The sample includes fewer than 25,000 distinct CDR3 sequences, around two fifths seen only once; the top ten take 13% to 15%. No antigen has been identified for these receptors. The source material was cultured CD4+ T cells from blood. Receptors were obtained from a human donor with COVID-19. Each CDR3 is given with its conserved first and last residue. The D gene is left open where the match is weak. Clone size is stated in some rows and not others, as once, few, many or a class when expanded.

size,J,V,D,CDR3,DNA
-,TRBJ2-5,TRBV12-5,-,CASGLVWETQYF,TGTGCTAGTGGTTTGGTTTGGGAGACCCAGTACTTC
few,TRBJ1-3,TRBV20-1,-,CSARQAAGNTIYF,TGCAGTGCTAGACAGGCAGCTGGAAACACCATATATTTT
few,TRBJ2-2,TRBV19,TRBD2,CASSRGLVGTGELFF,TGTGCCAGTAGTAGGGGACTAGTTGGAACCGGGGAGCTGTTTTTT
-,TRBJ2-3,TRBV6-1,-,CASSDLFGTGDPPDTQYF,TGTGCCAGCAGTGATCTCTTCGGGACGGGGGACCCTCCTGATACGCAGTATTTT
-,TRBJ2-2,TRBV20-1,-,CSARSGRFANTGELFF,TGCAGTGCTAGATCTGGACGGTTCGCGAACACCGGGGAGCTGTTTTTT
-,TRBJ2-5,TRBV6-9,-,CASRILRKETQYF,TGTGCCAGCAGAATTCTCAGGAAAGAGACCCAGTACTTC
-,TRBJ2-5,TRBV30,-,CAWSLVAETQYF,TGTGCCTGGAGTCTTGTAGCAGAGACCCAGTACTTC
-,TRBJ2-6,TRBV7-8,TRBD1,CASSSGTGASGANVLTF,TGTGCCAGCAGCTCCGGGACAGGGGCCTCTGGGGCCAACGTCCTGACTTTC
-,TRBJ2-2,TRBV7-3,TRBD2,CASSRGGDTGELFF,TGTGCCAGCAGCCGGGGGGGTGACACCGGGGAGCTGTTTTTT
few,TRBJ1-5,TRBV20-1,-,CSATRRQAGSNQPQHF,TGCAGTGCTACCCGAAGACAGGCCGGTAGCAATCAGCCCCAGCATTTT
few,TRBJ2-7,TRBV15,-,CATSRGNRNTYEQYF,TGTGCCACCAGCAGAGGAAACAGGAACACTTACGAGCAGTACTTC
few,TRBJ2-1,TRBV6-1,-,CASSLGHEQFF,TGTGCCAGCAGTCTTGGGCATGAGCAGTTCTTC
-,TRBJ1-2,TRBV5-1,TRBD1,CASSQTTDRGRGYTF,TGCGCCAGCAGCCAGACCACAGACAGGGGTCGTGGCTACACCTTC
-,TRBJ2-7,TRBV7-2,-,CASSPRANYEQYF,TGTGCCAGCAGTCCACGGGCCAACTACGAGCAGTACTTC
few,TRBJ1-4,TRBV5-8,-,CASSDLEKLFF,TGTGCCAGCAGCGATCTTGAAAAACTGTTTTTT
few,TRBJ2-3,TRBV6-5,-,CASSYQRGRTDTQYF,TGTGCCAGCAGTTACCAACGGGGTCGCACAGATACGCAGTATTTT
-,TRBJ1-3,TRBV6-1,TRBD1,CASSHRDRGRGNTIYF,TGTGCCAGCAGTCACCGGGACAGGGGGCGCGGAAACACCATATATTTT
few,TRBJ1-5,TRBV7-2,-,CASSGEGGSQPQHF,TGTGCCAGCAGCGGGGAGGGGGGTAGTCAGCCCCAGCATTTT
few,TRBJ2-2,TRBV20-1,-,CSARTGRAGELFF,TGCAGTGCGAGGACAGGGAGGGCCGGGGAGCTGTTTTTT
few,TRBJ1-2,TRBV7-9,-,CASSLAGSYGYTF,TGTGCCAGCAGCTTAGCCGGCAGCTATGGCTACACCTTC
-,TRBJ2-2,TRBV12-3/TRBV12-4,-,CASNPQGTGELFF,TGTGCCAGCAACCCACAGGGCACCGGGGAGCTGTTTTTT
-,TRBJ2-6,TRBV4-2,-,CASSPADPGANVLTF,TGTGCCAGCAGCCCCGCCGACCCCGGGGCCAACGTCCTGACTTTC
-,TRBJ2-2,TRBV19,TRBD2,CASSPAILAANTGELFF,TGTGCCAGTAGTCCAGCCATCCTAGCGGCTAACACCGGGGAGCTGTTTTTT
-,TRBJ2-2,TRBV6-1,-,CASRTTGTGELFF,TGTGCCAGCAGGACCACGGGAACCGGGGAGCTGTTTTTT
-,TRBJ2-7,TRBV5-1,-,CASSVEGEIYEQYF,TGCGCCAGCAGCGTCGAGGGCGAAATCTACGAGCAGTACTTC
-,TRBJ2-7,TRBV20-1,-,CSASAPGQGYEQYF,TGCAGTGCCTCCGCCCCGGGACAAGGCTACGAGCAGTACTTC
-,TRBJ1-2,TRBV7-6,TRBD1,CASSSPGTGYYGYTF,TGTGCCAGCAGCTCCCCAGGGACAGGTTACTATGGCTACACCTTC
-,TRBJ2-1,TRBV6-1,-,CASNVPGRNEQFF,TGTGCCAGCAATGTTCCAGGGAGGAATGAGCAGTTCTTC
-,TRBJ1-5,TRBV12-3/TRBV12-4,-,CASSDKYSNQPQHF,TGTGCCAGCAGTGACAAGTATAGCAATCAGCCCCAGCATTTT
few,TRBJ1-1,TRBV4-1,-,CASSQDRGTRPAFF,TGCGCCAGCAGCCAAGATAGGGGCACCCGGCCGGCTTTCTTT
-,TRBJ2-5,TRBV5-4,TRBD2,CASSLELAGVTQYF,TGTGCCAGCAGCTTGGAACTAGCGGGGGTAACCCAGTACTTC
-,TRBJ2-7,TRBV20-1,TRBD1,CSAKNRGLAYEQYF,TGCAGTGCTAAAAACAGGGGCCTTGCCTACGAGCAGTACTTC
medium-sized,TRBJ1-5,TRBV21-1,-,CASSNKGPNQPQHF,TGTGCCAGCAGCAATAAGGGCCCCAATCAGCCCCAGCATTTT
once,TRBJ2-4,TRBV19,TRBD1,CASSPQTGNIQYF,TGTGCCAGTAGTCCTCAGACAGGGAACATTCAGTACTTC
-,TRBJ2-7,TRBV6-1,-,CASTPGSPAYEQYF,TGTGCCAGCACTCCGGGGTCCCCGGCCTACGAGCAGTACTTC
few,TRBJ2-5,TRBV27,-,CASSSSYQETQYF,TGTGCCAGCAGTTCGTCGTACCAAGAGACCCAGTACTTC
few,TRBJ1-6,TRBV11-1,TRBD1,CASSVRQGQGSPLHF,TGTGCCAGCAGCGTAAGACAGGGCCAAGGTTCACCCCTCCACTTT
-,TRBJ2-1,TRBV6-5,-,CASSYAFNEQFF,TGTGCCAGCAGTTACGCGTTCAATGAGCAGTTCTTC
-,TRBJ1-2,TRBV11-2,TRBD1,CASSLDSGTAQNYGYTF,TGTGCCAGCAGCTTAGATTCGGGGACAGCCCAGAACTATGGCTACACCTTC
few,TRBJ1-2,TRBV5-4,-,CASSPQGTTNYGYTF,TGTGCCAGCAGCCCACAGGGTACCACTAACTATGGCTACACCTTC
-,TRBJ1-3,TRBV29-1,TRBD1,CSAEGASGNTIYF,TGCAGCGCTGAGGGGGCCTCTGGAAACACCATATATTTT
-,TRBJ1-4,TRBV19,-,CASRDGWIRDTGEKLFF,TGTGCCAGTAGAGACGGTTGGATCCGGGACACCGGTGAAAAACTGTTTTTT
few,TRBJ2-7,TRBV7-2,-,CASSLGQGGSSEQYF,TGTGCCAGCAGCTTAGGACAGGGCGGGAGTTCCGAGCAGTACTTC
medium-sized,TRBJ1-2,TRBV30,-,CAWSVPGQTVYGYTF,TGTGCCTGGAGTGTACCAGGACAGACCGTCTATGGCTACACCTTC
-,TRBJ1-5,TRBV5-1,TRBD1,CASSFGTESNQPQHF,TGCGCCAGCAGCTTCGGGACAGAGAGCAATCAGCCCCAGCATTTT
-,TRBJ2-7,TRBV7-8,TRBD2,CASSQLAGGYEQYF,TGTGCCAGCAGCCAACTAGCGGGGGGCTACGAGCAGTACTTC
few,TRBJ1-1,TRBV2,-,CASTLRQGSPEAFF,TGTGCCAGCACCCTAAGGCAGGGGAGCCCTGAAGCTTTCTTT
medium-sized,TRBJ1-5,TRBV20-1,-,CSASLRGGNQPQHF,TGCAGTGCTAGTCTCAGGGGCGGCAATCAGCCCCAGCATTTT
-,TRBJ2-5,TRBV7-2,TRBD1,CASSRTGPATQYF,TGTGCCAGCAGTAGGACAGGGCCGGCGACCCAGTACTTC